A selection of T cell receptor beta chains follows, all from one sample in a study of T cell repertoires in cytomegalovirus infection. A single record per CDR3 protein comes from TCRdb applying MiXCR to the reads. This sample has a few hundred thousand distinct CDR3 sequences, with 15% to 20% found just once. Sequencing input: PBMCs. The receptors come from a human donor in good health (CMV status not recorded). Some clones in this sample may be carry-over from other donors' samples. CDR3s include the opening cysteine and the closing phenylalanine or tryptophan. A D gene is named only where the DNA matches it firmly. Some rows mark clone size as missing; the rest say once, few, many or name a class of expanded clone.

j_call clone_size v_call d_call cdr3_aa cdr3_nt
TRBJ2-5 - TRBV6-6 - CASSYSIEGQETQYF TGTGCCAGCAGTTACTCGATTGAGGGGCAAGAGACCCAGTACTTC
TRBJ1-1 - TRBV20-1 - CSARGWVVDTEAFF TGCAGTGCTAGAGGGTGGGTAGTGGACACTGAAGCTTTCTTT
TRBJ1-5 many TRBV4-3 - CASSQDGGASQPQHF TGCGCCAGCAGCCAAGATGGGGGGGCGAGTCAGCCCCAGCATTTT
TRBJ1-1 - TRBV4-3 - CASSQLTDTEAFF TGCGCCAGCAGCCAATTGACAGACACTGAAGCTTTCTTT
TRBJ2-5 few TRBV5-4 - CASSPRSQETQYF TGTGCCAGCAGCCCGAGATCACAAGAGACCCAGTACTTC
TRBJ2-3 many TRBV11-2 - CASSLGPGHTDTQYF TGTGCCAGCAGCTTAGGCCCGGGACACACAGATACGCAGTATTTT
TRBJ2-5 many TRBV11-2 - CASSLGRWVRSEEDDMETQYF TGTGCCAGCAGCTTAGGTAGATGGGTCAGGAGTGAGGAGGATGACATGGAGACCCAGTACTTC
TRBJ2-2 few TRBV7-7 - CASSHGGFGELFF TGTGCTAGCAGCCATGGGGGGTTCGGGGAGCTGTTTTTT
TRBJ1-1 - TRBV20-1 TRBD1 CSARTGFGNTEAFF TGCAGTGCAAGGACAGGTTTCGGGAACACTGAAGCTTTCTTT
TRBJ2-3 - TRBV5-5 - CASSFGPAGDTQYF TGTGCCAGCAGCTTTGGACCCGCCGGAGATACGCAGTATTTT
TRBJ2-1 few TRBV2 TRBD2 CASNSGEYNEQFF TGTGCCAGCAATAGCGGGGAATACAATGAGCAGTTCTTC
TRBJ1-2 many TRBV7-2 - CASSFRADGYTF TGTGCCAGCAGCTTTCGGGCTGATGGCTACACCTTC
TRBJ1-2 few TRBV7-6 - CASSLGTGSTNYGYTF TGTGCCAGCAGCTTAGGAACCGGGAGTACAAACTATGGCTACACCTTC
TRBJ2-5 - TRBV7-2 - CASSLDVARETQYF TGTGCCAGCAGCTTAGACGTTGCTCGAGAGACCCAGTACTTC
TRBJ2-1 - TRBV7-9 TRBD1 CASSLFRTGKYNEQFF TGTGCCAGCAGCTTATTTAGGACAGGAAAATACAATGAGCAGTTCTTC
TRBJ1-1 - TRBV29-1 - CSAHPNPGNTEAFF TGCAGCGCTCACCCCAACCCGGGGAACACTGAAGCTTTCTTT
TRBJ2-1 - TRBV18 - CASSLRSGDSYNEQFF TGTGCCAGCTCACTCCGTTCTGGGGATTCCTACAATGAGCAGTTCTTC
TRBJ2-3 many TRBV6-2/TRBV6-3 - CASSSLGQGIATDTQYF TGTGCCAGCAGTTCGCTGGGACAAGGAATCGCCACAGATACGCAGTATTTT
TRBJ1-4 few TRBV6-2/TRBV6-3 - CASSSPPGRGNEKLFF TGTGCCAGCAGTTCTCCGCCGGGACGAGGAAATGAAAAACTGTTTTTT
TRBJ2-3 - TRBV7-2 TRBD2 CASSQAQAGGHDTQYF TGTGCCAGCAGCCAAGCCCAAGCGGGGGGGCACGATACGCAGTATTTT
TRBJ1-1 few TRBV20-1 TRBD1 CSASSRQGWWTEAFF TGCAGTGCTAGTTCGAGACAGGGCTGGTGGACTGAAGCTTTCTTT
TRBJ2-5 few TRBV20-1 - CSARDLGLEETQYF TGCAGTGCTAGAGATCTAGGCCTAGAGGAGACCCAGTACTTC
TRBJ1-2 many TRBV7-2 TRBD1 CASSPDRDHYGYTF TGTGCCAGCAGCCCGGACAGGGATCACTATGGCTACACCTTC